The count of the clone carrying this TCR beta chain is one. Antigen: not known. This sample was taken from a study of OX40 agonist ivuxolimab in advanced cancers. In the study overall: The study treated patients with ivuxolimab, an agonistic anti-OX40 (CD134) antibody. Study-level findings and limits: Which antigen the expanded peripheral T cells recognized is unknown.

Data came from immunoSEQ multiplex PCR; TCRdb stores just in-frame clones and leaves some out. The sample holds some 6,000 clones, roughly 80% seen once. Per the germline V gene, CDR1 is SGHRS and CDR2 is YFSETQ. The CDR3 spans 12 residues. The V end lost 5 bases, the J end lost 2 bases, and 4 bases lay between the germline ends. This chain links TRBV5-1 with TRBJ2-2; D not resolved. This sequence was found in an adult with an advanced solid tumor such as melanoma, head and neck, liver or kidney cancer. The sample was CD4+ or CD8+ T cells sorted from blood, taken in a trial of the OX40 agonist ivuxolimab. CDR3 sequence (DNA): TGCGCCAGCAGGTATAACACCGGGGAGCTGTTTTTT. Its protein product is CASRYNTGELFF. The full variable domain, completed using reference TRBV5-1 and TRBJ2-2, is KAGVTQTPRYLIKTRGQQVTLSCSPISGHRSVSWYQQTPGQGLQFLFEYFSETQRNKGNFPGRFSGRQFSNSRSEMNVSTLELGDSALYLCASRYNTGELFFGEGSRLTVL.